These 9 T cell receptor beta chains were all obtained from the same sample, sequenced in a study of blood T cell repertoires in COVID-19. TCRdb's table, derived via immunoSEQ multiplex PCR, lists solely in-frame clones and lacks some. The sample has roughly 290,000 clones, 80% to 90% seen once; the top ten hold more than 2%. The sequenced sample consisted of PBMCs or T cells enriched from blood (not recorded which). These receptors all come from a man younger than 40 who had recovered from COVID-19.

This clone occurred a few times. The rearrangement links TRBV15 to TRBJ2-3; D unclear. The CDR3 spans 13 residues. Between the trimmed V and J ends, which lost 8 bases and 2 bases, there was a span of 11 bases. CDR1 is LNHNV, CDR2 YYDKDF, per germline (reference sequence). The CDR3, as DNA: TGTGCCACCTACGAGGAGTTCACAGATACGCAGTATTTT. Translated: CATYEEFTDTQYF.

The chain carries TRBV25-1 and TRBJ1-5, with a tentative D call TRBD1 (5 bases). CDR1 is MGHDK, CDR2 SYGVNS, per germline. Trimming removed 6 bases from V and 1 base from J, with 10 bases in between. CDR3 length: 14 amino acids. The CDR3 DNA reads TGTGCCAGCAGGGAAACAGGCAGCAATCAGCCCCAGCATTTT. Amino acids: CASRETGSNQPQHF.

The V and J genes are TRBV4-1 and TRBJ1-2; possibly TRBD1 for D (5 bases). Trimming left V 3 bases short and J 8 bases short, with 10 bases between. The CDR3 loop spans 12 amino acids. In germline, CDR1 is MGHRA, CDR2 YSYEKL. The DNA for the CDR3 is TGCGCCAGCAGCCAGGGGCCTTCAGGCTACACCTTC. Its translation is CASSQGPSGYTF.

V gene TRBV15 combines with J gene TRBJ1-2; the D gene is possibly TRBD1 (5 bases). The CDR3 is made up of 12 amino acids. Trimming pared 5 bases from V and 2 bases from J, leaving 6 bases between. Germline CDR1 reads LNHNV; CDR2 reads YYDKDF (reference sequence). CDR3 region: CATSGANYGYTF. The CDR3 nucleotides read TGTGCCACCAGCGGGGCCAACTATGGCTACACCTTC.

The chain carries TRBV5-4 and TRBJ2-5, with 9 bases lining up with TRBD2. The CDR3 has 15 amino acids. The V gene's germline CDR1 is SGHNT and CDR2 YYREEE (reference sequence). V trimming: 0 bases; J trimming: 4 bases; junction bases outside the gene matches: 4. The CDR3 DNA reads as TGTGCCAGCAGCTTGGGCGGGGGGGCAGGAGAGACCCAGTACTTC. This sequence encodes CASSLGGGAGETQYF.

Comment on this clone: An end of the junction does not agree with germline; a read error may underlie this. The chain is built from TRBV2 and TRBJ1-1; unclear D gene. This CDR3 is 13 amino acids long. Germline V lookup: CDR1 SNHLY, CDR2 FYNNEI. The CDR3 DNA reads TGCGCAACCGTCCGCGGAAGGAGTGCTGAAGCTTTCTTT. Its protein product is CATVRGRSAEAFF.

The V call is TRBV4-2, the J call TRBJ2-7; the match to TRBD1 covers 7 bases. The V and J ends lost 4 bases and 2 bases, in that order; junction bases with no gene match: 8. This CDR3 spans 15 amino acids. Germline V gene sequence: CDR1 LGHNA, CDR2 YNFKEQ. CDR3 DNA: TGTGCCAGCAGCCCGAAGTGGGACAGTACCTACGAGCAGTACTTC. Protein: CASSPKWDSTYEQYF.

The V and J genes are TRBV2 and TRBJ2-5; D uncertain. Trimming took 4 bases from V and 4 from J, leaving 4 bases between them. In germline, CDR1 is SNHLY, CDR2 FYNNEI. The CDR3 is 11 residues long. The CDR3 loop reads CASSVRETQYF. The CDR3 nucleotides are TGTGCCAGCAGTGTTCGAGAGACCCAGTACTTC. Based on the CDR3 plus reference TRBV2 and TRBJ2-5, the full variable domain is EPEVTQTPSHQVTQMGQEVILRCVPISNHLYFYWYRQILGQKVEFLVSFYNNEISEKSEIFDDQFSVERPDGSNFTLKIRSTKLEDSAMYFCASSVRETQYFGPGTRLLVL.

The gene calls are TRBV27 and TRBJ2-3, with TRBD2 identical over 7 bases. J lost 6 bases, V lost 6 bases, and 6 bases had no gene match. Germline V CDR1 and CDR2: MNHEY, SMNVEV (reference sequence). The CDR3 contains 13 residues. CDR3 loop: CASRASGTDTQYF. DNA of the CDR3: TGTGCCAGCAGGGCTAGCGGAACGGATACGCAGTATTTT.